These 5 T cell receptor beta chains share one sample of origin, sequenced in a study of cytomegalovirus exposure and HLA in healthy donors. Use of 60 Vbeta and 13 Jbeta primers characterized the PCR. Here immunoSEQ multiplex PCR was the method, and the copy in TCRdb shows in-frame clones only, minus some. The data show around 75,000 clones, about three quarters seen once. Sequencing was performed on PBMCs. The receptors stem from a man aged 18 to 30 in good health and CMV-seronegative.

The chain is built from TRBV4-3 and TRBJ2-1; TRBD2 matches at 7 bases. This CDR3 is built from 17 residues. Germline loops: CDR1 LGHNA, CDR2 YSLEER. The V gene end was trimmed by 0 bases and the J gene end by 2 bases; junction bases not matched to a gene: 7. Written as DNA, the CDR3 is TGCGCCAGCAGCCAAGATCTTCCCCGGGGGGCCTACAATGAGCAGTTCTTC. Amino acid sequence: CASSQDLPRGAYNEQFF.

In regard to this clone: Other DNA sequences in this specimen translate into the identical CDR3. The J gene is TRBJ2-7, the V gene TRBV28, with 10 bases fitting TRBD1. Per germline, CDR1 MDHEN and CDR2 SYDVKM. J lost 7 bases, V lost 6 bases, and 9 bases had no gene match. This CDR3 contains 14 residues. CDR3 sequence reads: CASRPSRDRGEQYF. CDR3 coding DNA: TGTGCCAGCAGACCTTCGCGGGACAGGGGTGAGCAGTACTTC.

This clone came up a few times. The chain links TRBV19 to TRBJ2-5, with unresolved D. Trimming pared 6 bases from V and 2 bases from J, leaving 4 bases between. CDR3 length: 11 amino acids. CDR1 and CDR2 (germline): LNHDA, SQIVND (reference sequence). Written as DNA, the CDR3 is TGTGCCAGTAGACAGCAAGAGACCCAGTACTTC. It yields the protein CASRQQETQYF.

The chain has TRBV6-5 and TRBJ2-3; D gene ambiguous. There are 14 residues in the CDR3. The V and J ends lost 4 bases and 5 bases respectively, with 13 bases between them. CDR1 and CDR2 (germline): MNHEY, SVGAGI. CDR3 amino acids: CASSSHFSVDTQYF. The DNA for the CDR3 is TGTGCCAGCAGTTCTCATTTTTCGGTAGATACGCAGTATTTT.

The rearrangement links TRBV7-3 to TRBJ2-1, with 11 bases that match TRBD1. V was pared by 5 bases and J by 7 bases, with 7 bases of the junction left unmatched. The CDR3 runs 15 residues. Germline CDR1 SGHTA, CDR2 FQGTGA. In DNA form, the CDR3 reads TGTGCCAGCAGCACCGGGACAGGGGGTGGTAATGAGCAGTTCTTC. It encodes CASSTGTGGGNEQFF.